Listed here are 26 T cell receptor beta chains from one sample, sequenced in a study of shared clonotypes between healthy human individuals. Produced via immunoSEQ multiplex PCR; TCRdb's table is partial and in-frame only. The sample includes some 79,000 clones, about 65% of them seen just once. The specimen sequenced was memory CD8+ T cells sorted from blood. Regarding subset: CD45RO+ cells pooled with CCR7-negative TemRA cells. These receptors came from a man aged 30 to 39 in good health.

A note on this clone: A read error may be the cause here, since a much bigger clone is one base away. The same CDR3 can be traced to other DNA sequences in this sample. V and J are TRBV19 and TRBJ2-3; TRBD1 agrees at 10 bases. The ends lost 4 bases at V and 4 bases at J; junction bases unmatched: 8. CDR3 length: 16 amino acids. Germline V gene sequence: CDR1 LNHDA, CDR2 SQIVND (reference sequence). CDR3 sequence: CASSTPPGQGADTQYF. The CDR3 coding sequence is TGTGCCAGTAGTACTCCCCCCGGACAGGGGGCAGATACGCAGTATTTT.

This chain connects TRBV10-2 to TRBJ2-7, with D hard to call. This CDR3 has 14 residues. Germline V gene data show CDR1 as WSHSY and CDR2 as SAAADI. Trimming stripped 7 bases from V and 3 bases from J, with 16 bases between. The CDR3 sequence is CASNSGAAGYEQYF. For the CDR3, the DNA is TGCGCCAGCAATTCCGGCGCCGCCGGCTACGAGCAGTACTTC.

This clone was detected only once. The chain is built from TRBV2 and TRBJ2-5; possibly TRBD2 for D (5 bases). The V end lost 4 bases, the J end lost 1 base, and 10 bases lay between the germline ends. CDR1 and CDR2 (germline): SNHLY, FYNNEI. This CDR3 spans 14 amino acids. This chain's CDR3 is CASSASRVQETQYF. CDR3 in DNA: TGTGCCAGCAGTGCGTCGAGGGTCCAAGAGACCCAGTACTTC. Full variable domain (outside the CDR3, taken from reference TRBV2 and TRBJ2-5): EPEVTQTPSHQVTQMGQEVILRCVPISNHLYFYWYRQILGQKVEFLVSFYNNEISEKSEIFDDQFSVERPDGSNFTLKIRSTKLEDSAMYFCASSASRVQETQYFGPGTRLLVL.

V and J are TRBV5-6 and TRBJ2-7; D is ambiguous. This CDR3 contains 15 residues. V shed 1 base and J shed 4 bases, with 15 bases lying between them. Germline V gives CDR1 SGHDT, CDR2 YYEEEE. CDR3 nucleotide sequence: TGTGCCAGCAGCTTGTGGCCAGGTTTTTGGTACGAGCAGTACTTC. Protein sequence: CASSLWPGFWYEQYF.

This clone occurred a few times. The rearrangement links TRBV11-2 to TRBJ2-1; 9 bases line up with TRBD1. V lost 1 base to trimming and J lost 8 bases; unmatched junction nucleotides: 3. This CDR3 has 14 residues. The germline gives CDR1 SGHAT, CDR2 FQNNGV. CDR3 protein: CASSLGQGGYEQFF. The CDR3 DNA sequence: TGTGCCAGCAGCTTAGGACAGGGGGGGTATGAGCAGTTCTTC.

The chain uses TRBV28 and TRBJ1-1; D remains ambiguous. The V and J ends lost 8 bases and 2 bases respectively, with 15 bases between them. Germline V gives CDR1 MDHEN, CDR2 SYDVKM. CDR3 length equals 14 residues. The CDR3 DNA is TGTGCCAGCTCCTCGGCTGGGTCAAACACTGAAGCTTTCTTT. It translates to CASSSAGSNTEAFF.

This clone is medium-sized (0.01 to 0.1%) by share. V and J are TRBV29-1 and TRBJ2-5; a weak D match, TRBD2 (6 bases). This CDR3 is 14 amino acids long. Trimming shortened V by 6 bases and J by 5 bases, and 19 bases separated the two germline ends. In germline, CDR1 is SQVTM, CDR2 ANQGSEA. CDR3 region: CSVPGEGVMETQYF. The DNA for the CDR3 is TGCAGCGTGCCGGGGGAAGGGGTAATGGAGACCCAGTACTTC.

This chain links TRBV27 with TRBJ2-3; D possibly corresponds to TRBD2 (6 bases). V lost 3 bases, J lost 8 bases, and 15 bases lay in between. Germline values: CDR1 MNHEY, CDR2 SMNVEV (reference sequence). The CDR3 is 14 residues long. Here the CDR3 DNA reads TGTGCCAGCAGTTTGGGCCTAGAGGGAGGTACGCAGTATTTT. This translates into CASSLGLEGGTQYF.

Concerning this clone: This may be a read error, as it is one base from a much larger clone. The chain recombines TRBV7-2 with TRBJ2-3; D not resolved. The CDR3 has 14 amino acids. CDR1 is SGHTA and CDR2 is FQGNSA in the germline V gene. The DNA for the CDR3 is TGTGCCAACAGCTTAGAGGACCCCGTGGATACGCAGTATTTT. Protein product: CANSLEDPVDTQYF. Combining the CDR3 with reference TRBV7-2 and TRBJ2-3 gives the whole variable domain GAGVSQSPSNKVTEKGKDVELRCDPISGHTALYWYRQSLGQGLEFLIYFQGNSAPDKSGLPSDRFSAERTGGSVSTLTIQRTQQEDSAVYLCANSLEDPVDTQYFGPGTRLTVL.

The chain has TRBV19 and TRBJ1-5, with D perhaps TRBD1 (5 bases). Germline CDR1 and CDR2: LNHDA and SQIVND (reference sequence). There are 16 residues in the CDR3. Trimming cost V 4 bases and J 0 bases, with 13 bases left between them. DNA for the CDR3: TGTGCCAGTAGTACTACAGGTTCGCATAGCAATCAGCCCCAGCATTTT. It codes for CASSTTGSHSNQPQHF. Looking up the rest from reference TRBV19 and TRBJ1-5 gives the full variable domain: DGGITQSPKYLFRKEGQNVTLSCEQNLNHDAMYWYRQDPGQGLRLIYYSQIVNDFQKGDIAEGYSVSREKKESFPLTVTSAQKNPTAFYLCASSTTGSHSNQPQHFGDGTRLSIL.

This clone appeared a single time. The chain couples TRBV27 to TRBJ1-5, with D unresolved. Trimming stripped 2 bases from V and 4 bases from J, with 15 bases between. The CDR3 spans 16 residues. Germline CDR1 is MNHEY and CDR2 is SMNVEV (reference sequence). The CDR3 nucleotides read TGTGCCAGCAGTTTAAGGTCCGGACGCCGAAATCAGCCCCAGCATTTT. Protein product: CASSLRSGRRNQPQHF.

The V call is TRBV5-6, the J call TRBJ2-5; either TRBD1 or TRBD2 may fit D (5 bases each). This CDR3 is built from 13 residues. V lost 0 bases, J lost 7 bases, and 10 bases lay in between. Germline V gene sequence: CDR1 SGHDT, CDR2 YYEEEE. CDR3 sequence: CASSLVGRGTQYF. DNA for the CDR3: TGTGCCAGCAGCTTGGTGGGACGTGGGACCCAGTACTTC.

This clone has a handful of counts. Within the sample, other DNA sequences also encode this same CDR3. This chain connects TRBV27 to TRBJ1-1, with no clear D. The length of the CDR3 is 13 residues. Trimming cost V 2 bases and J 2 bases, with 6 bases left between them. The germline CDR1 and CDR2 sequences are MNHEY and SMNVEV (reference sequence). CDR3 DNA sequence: TGTGCCAGCAGTTTAGGTGGAAACACTGAAGCTTTCTTT. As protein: CASSLGGNTEAFF.

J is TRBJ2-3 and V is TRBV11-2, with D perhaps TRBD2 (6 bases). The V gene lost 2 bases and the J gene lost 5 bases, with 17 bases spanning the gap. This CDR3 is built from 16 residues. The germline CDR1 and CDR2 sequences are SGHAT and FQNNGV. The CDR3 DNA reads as TGTGCCAGCAGCTTATTTAGCGGAGGCACGAAAGATACGCAGTATTTT. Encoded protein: CASSLFSGGTKDTQYF. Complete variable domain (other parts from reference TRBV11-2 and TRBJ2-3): EAGVAQSPRYKIIEKRQSVAFWCNPISGHATLYWYQQILGQGPKLLIQFQNNGVVDDSQLPKDRFSAERLKGVDSTLKIQPAKLEDSAVYLCASSLFSGGTKDTQYFGPGTRLTVL.

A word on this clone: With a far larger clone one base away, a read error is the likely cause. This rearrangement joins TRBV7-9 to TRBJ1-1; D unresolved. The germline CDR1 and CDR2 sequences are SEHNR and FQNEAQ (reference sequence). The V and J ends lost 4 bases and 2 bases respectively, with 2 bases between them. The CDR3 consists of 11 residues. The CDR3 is CASSSNTEAFF. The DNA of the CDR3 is TGTGCCAGCAGCTCCAACACTGAAGCTTTCTTT.

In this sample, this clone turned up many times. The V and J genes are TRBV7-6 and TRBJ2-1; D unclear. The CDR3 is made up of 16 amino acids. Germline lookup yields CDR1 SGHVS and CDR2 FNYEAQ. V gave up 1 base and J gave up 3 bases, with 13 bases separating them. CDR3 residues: CASSLVGNQLYNEQFF. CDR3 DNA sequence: TGTGCCAGCAGCTTAGTGGGGAACCAACTCTACAATGAGCAGTTCTTC.

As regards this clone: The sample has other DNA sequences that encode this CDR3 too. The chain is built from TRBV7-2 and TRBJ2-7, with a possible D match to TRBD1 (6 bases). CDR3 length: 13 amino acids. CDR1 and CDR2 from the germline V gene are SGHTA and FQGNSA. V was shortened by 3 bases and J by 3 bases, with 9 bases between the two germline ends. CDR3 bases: TGTGCCAGCAGCTTGGACAGATACTACGAGCAGTACTTC. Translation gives CASSLDRYYEQYF.

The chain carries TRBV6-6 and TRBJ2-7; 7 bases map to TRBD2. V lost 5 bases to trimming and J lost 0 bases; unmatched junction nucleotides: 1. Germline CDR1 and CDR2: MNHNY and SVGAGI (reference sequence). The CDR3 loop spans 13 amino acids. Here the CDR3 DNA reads TGTGCCAGCAGTCCGGGGGGCTCCTACGAGCAGTACTTC. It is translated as CASSPGGSYEQYF.

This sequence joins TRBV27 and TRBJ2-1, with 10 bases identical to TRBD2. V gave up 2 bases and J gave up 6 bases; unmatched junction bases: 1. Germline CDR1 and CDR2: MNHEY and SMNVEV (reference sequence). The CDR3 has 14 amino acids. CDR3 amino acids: CASSLGTSVNEQFF. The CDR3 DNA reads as TGTGCCAGCAGTTTAGGGACTAGCGTCAATGAGCAGTTCTTC.

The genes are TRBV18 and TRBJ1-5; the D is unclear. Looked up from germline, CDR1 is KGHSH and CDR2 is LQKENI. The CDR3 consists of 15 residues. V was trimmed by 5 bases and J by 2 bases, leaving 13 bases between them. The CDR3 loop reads CASSVDPEGNQPQHF. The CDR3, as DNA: TGTGCCAGCTCAGTGGACCCCGAGGGCAATCAGCCCCAGCATTTT.

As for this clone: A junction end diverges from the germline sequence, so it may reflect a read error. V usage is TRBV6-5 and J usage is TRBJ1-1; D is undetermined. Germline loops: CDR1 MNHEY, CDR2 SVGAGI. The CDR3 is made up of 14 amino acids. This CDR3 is CASSDDGMNTEAFF. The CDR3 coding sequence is TGCGCCAGCAGTGATGATGGGATGAACACTGAAGCTTTCTTT.

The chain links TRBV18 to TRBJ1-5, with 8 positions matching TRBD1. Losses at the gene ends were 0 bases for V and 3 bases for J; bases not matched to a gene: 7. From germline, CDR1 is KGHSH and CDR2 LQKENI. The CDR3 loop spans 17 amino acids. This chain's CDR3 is CASSPPARQGINQPQHF. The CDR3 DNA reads TGTGCCAGCTCACCACCCGCGAGACAGGGGATCAATCAGCCCCAGCATTTT.

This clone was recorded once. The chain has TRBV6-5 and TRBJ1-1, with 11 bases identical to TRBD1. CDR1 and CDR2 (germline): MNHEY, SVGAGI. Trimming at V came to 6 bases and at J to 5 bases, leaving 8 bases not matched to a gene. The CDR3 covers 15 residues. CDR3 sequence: CASSRGTGGRTEAFF. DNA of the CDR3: TGTGCCAGCAGCCGAGGGACAGGGGGTAGGACTGAAGCTTTCTTT.

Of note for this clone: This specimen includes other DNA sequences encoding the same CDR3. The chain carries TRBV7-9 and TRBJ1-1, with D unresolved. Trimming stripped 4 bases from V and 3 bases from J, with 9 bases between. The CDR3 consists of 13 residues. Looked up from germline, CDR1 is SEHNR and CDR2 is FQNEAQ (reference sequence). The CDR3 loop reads CASSSPGDTEAFF. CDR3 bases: TGTGCCAGCAGCTCCCCTGGGGACACTGAAGCTTTCTTT.

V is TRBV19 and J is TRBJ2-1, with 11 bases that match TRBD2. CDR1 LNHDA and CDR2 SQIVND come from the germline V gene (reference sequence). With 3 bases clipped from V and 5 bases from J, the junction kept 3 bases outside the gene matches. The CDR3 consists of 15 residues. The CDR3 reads CASSMTSGTHNEQFF. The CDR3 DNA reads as TGTGCCAGTAGTATGACTAGCGGGACCCACAATGAGCAGTTCTTC. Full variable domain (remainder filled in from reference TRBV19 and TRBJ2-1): DGGITQSPKYLFRKEGQNVTLSCEQNLNHDAMYWYRQDPGQGLRLIYYSQIVNDFQKGDIAEGYSVSREKKESFPLTVTSAQKNPTAFYLCASSMTSGTHNEQFFGPGTRLTVL.

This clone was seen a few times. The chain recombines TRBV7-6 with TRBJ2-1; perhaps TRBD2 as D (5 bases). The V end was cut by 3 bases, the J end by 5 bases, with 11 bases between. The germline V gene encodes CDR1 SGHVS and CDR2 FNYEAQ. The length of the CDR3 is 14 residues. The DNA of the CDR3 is TGTGCCAGCAGCTTTTACTGGGGAGACAATGAGCAGTTCTTC. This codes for CASSFYWGDNEQFF.